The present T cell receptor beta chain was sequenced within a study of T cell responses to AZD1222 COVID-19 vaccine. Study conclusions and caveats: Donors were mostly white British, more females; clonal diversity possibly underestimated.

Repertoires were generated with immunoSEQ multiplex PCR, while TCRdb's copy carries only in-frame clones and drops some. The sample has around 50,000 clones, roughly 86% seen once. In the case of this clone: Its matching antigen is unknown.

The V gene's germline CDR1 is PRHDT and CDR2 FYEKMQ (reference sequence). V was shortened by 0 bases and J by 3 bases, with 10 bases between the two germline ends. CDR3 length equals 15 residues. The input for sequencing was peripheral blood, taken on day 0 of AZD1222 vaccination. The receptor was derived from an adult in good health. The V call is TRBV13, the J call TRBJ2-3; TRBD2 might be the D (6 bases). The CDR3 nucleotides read TGTGCCAGCAGCTTAGGTCCTGCGGGAACAGATACGCAGTATTTT. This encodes CASSLGPAGTDTQYF.